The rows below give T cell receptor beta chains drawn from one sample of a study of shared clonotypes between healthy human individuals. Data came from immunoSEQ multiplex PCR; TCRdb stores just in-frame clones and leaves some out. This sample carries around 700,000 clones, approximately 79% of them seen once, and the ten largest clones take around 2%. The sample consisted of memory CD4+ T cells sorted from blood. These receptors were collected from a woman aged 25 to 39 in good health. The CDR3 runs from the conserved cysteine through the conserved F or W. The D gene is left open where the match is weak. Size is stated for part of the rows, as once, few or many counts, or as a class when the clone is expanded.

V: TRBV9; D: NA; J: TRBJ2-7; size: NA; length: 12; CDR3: CASSVDANEQYF; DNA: TGTGCCAGCAGCGTAGACGCAAACGAGCAGTACTTC
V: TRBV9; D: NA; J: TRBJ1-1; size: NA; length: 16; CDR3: CASSVDPASGDTEAFF; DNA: TGTGCCAGCAGCGTAGATCCGGCGAGCGGGGACACTGAAGCTTTCTTT
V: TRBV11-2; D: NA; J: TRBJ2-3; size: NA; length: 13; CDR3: CASSSRGTDTQYF; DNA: TGTGCCAGCAGCTCCCGGGGAACAGATACGCAGTATTTT
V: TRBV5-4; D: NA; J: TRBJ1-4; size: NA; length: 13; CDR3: CASSLNPAEKLFF; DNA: TGTGCCAGCAGCCTGAACCCTGCGGAAAAACTGTTTTTT
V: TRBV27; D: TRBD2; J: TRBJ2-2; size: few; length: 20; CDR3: CASSSRVTTSGWGHHGELFF; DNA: TGTGCCAGCAGTTCCCGAGTGACGACTAGCGGATGGGGTCATCACGGGGAGCTGTTTTTT
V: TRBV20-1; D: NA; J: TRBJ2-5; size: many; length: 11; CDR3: CSVGPGETQYF; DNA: TGCAGTGTAGGGCCGGGGGAGACCCAGTACTTC
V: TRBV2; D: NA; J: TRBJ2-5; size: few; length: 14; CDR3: CASSEGAGQETQYF; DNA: TGTGCCAGCAGTGAAGGGGCAGGCCAAGAGACCCAGTACTTC
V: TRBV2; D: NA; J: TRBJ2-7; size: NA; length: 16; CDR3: CASSENLVAHSYEQYF; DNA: TGTGCCAGCAGTGAGAATCTCGTAGCGCACTCCTACGAGCAGTACTTC
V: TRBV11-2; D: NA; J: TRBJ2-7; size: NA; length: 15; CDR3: CASSLLVLGGIEQYF; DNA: TGTGCCAGCAGCTTACTGGTTTTGGGAGGAATCGAGCAGTACTTC
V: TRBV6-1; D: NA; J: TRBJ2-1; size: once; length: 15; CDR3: CASSEDVSDYNEQFF; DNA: TGTGCCAGCTCGGAGGACGTATCTGATTACAATGAGCAGTTCTTC
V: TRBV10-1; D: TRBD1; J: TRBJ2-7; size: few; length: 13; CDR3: CASSTGQGYEQYF; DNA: TGCGCCAGCAGTACGGGACAGGGCTACGAGCAGTACTTC
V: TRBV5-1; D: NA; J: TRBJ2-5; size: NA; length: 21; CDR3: CASSSRSKGGIIGPMKETQYF; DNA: TGCGCCAGCAGCTCTCGGTCCAAAGGGGGTATTATTGGGCCGATGAAAGAGACCCAGTACTTC
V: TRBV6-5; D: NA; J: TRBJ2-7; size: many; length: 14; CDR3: CASSFRHLVGEQYF; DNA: TGTGCCAGCAGTTTCCGGCATCTCGTAGGCGAGCAGTACTTC
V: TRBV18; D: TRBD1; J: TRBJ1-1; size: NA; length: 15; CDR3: CASSPRTGVVTEAFF; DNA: TGTGCCAGCTCACCACGGACAGGGGTCGTCACTGAAGCTTTCTTT
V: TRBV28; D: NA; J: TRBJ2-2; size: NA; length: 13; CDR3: CASSLGRTGELFF; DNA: TGTGCCAGCAGTTTGGGTAGGACCGGGGAGCTGTTTTTT
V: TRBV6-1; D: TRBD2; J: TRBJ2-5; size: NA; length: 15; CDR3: CASLPGLAGSETQYF; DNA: TGTGCCAGCCTACCGGGACTAGCGGGGTCGGAGACCCAGTACTTC
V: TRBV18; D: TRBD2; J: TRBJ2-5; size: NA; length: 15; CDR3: CASSPGLAGQETQYF; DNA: TGTGCCAGCTCACCAGGGCTAGCGGGACAAGAGACCCAGTACTTC
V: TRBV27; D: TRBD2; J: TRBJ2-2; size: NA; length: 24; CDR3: CASSLSISGWWVTSGKKDTGELFF; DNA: TGTGCCAGCAGTTTATCGATAAGTGGTTGGTGGGTGACTAGCGGGAAGAAAGACACCGGGGAGCTGTTTTTT
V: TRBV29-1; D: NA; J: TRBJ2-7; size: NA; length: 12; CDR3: CSVGLSSYEQYF; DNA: TGCAGCGTTGGTCTGAGCTCCTACGAGCAGTACTTC
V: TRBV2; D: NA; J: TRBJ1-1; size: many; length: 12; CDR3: CASTPEKGLYIF; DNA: TGTGCCAGCACCCCAGAGAAGGGGCTCTACATCTTT
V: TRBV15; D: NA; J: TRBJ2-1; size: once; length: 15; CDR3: CATSIDQESWNEQFF; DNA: TGTGCCACCAGCATCGACCAGGAAAGTTGGAATGAGCAGTTCTTC
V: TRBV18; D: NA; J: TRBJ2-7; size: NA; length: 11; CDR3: CASEARGEQYF; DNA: TGTGCCAGTGAAGCGAGGGGCGAGCAGTACTTC
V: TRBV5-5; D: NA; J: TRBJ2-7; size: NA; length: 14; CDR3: CASSKMDSAYEQYF; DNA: TGTGCCAGCAGCAAAATGGACAGTGCATACGAGCAGTACTTC
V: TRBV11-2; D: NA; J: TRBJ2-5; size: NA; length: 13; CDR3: CASSLGGRETQYF; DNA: TGTGCCAGCAGCTTAGGGGGGCGGGAGACCCAGTACTTC
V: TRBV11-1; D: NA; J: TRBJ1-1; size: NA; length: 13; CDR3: CASSPYQHIEAFF; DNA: TGTGCCAGCAGCCCTTATCAACACATTGAAGCTTTCTTT
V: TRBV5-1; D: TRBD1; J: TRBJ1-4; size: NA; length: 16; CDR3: CASSLNPPGGIEKLFF; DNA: TGCGCCAGCAGCTTAAACCCCCCAGGGGGGATAGAAAAACTGTTTTTT
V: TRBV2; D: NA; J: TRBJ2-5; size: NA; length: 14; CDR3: CASSEGEYQETQYF; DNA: TGTGCCAGCAGTGAGGGGGAGTACCAAGAGACCCAGTACTTC
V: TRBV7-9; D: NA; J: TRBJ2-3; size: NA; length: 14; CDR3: CASSFGAGTDTQYF; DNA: NA
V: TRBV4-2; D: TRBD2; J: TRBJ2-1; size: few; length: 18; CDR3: CASSQDRRAGGSYNEQFF; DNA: TGTGCCAGCAGCCAAGACCGACGGGCGGGAGGGTCCTACAATGAGCAGTTCTTC
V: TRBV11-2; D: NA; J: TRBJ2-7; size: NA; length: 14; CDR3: CASSQGLSSYEQYF; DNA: TGTGCCAGCAGCCAGGGCCTTTCGAGCTACGAGCAGTACTTC
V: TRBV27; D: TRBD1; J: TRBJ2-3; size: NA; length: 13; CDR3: CATRQGAEDTQYF; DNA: TGTGCCACCAGACAGGGGGCTGAAGATACGCAGTATTTT